A single T cell receptor beta chain is shown here with its context. The data derive from a study of T-cell memory formation after mild COVID-19. The CDR3 totals 18 residues. V lost 7 bases and J 5 bases, leaving 26 bases between the germline ends. The germline V gene encodes CDR1 PRHDT and CDR2 FYEKMQ (reference sequence). Each CDR3 protein is one row after TCRdb ran MiXCR on the 5' RACE reads. The sample includes about 620,000 distinct CDR3 sequences, approximately 18% of them seen just once. The rearrangement links TRBV13 to TRBJ2-2; either TRBD1 or TRBD2 may fit D (5 bases each). The specimen was PBMCs or a T cell subset sorted from them (not recorded which). The clonotype was recovered from an adult woman who had mild COVID-19 (a few samples of this study predate the infection). Cell type and time point are not known. CDR3 DNA sequence: TGTGCCAGCACCCTCCCACCCGGGGACCCGCAGATGACCGGGGAGCTGTTTTTT. It encodes CASTLPPGDPQMTGELFF.